This T cell receptor beta chain emerged from a study of shared T cell receptors in the human thymus. The CDR3 is made up of 15 amino acids. V was clipped by 5 bases and J by 3 bases; unmatched bases: 5. Germline V gives CDR1 SGHNT, CDR2 YENEEA. TCRdb's table, derived via immunoSEQ multiplex PCR, lists solely in-frame clones and lacks some. The sample includes roughly 660,000 clones, approximately 90% seen only once; the top ten take approximately 0.01%. The same sample was also studied in work on human thymus T cells. That study adds: Resections removed during corrective heart surgery provided the thymus tissue used. V and J gene usage appeared biased in thymic and blood repertoires. Related work found strong thymic repertoire overlap between unrelated individuals.

The sample was thymocytes. V is TRBV11-3 and J is TRBJ2-7, with TRBD2 identical over 12 bases. The sequence derives from a boy younger than two with a congenital heart defect. CDR3 DNA sequence: TGTGCCAGCAGCCGCGGACTAGCGGGACACTACGAGCAGTACTTC. Translated, it gives CASSRGLAGHYEQYF.